Here is one T cell receptor (beta chain) with its context. No antigen is known for it. Trimming stripped 1 base from V and 3 bases from J, with 10 bases between. There are 14 residues in the CDR3. The V gene's germline CDR1 is SNHLY and CDR2 FYNNEI. This entry belongs to a study of CD8+ T cells in alopecia areata. Study-level findings and limits: Higher clonality than in normal scalp was seen in lesional scalp, especially alopecia totalis/universalis.

Investigators isolated RNA and reverse transcribed it into cDNA to act as the sequencing template. Using immunoSEQ multiplex PCR, the repertoire was profiled, and TCRdb retains in-frame clones only, with some absent. The sample contains about 130,000 clones, approximately 49% of which appear only once. The clonotype comes from a human donor with alopecia areata. Sequenced here: CD8+ T cells sorted from blood, sampled at week 0. This chain joins TRBV2 and TRBJ2-7; a weak D match, TRBD2 (5 bases). In nucleotides, the CDR3 is TGTGCCAGCAGTGAAGGGATAGACTACTACGAGCAGTACTTC. It yields the protein CASSEGIDYYEQYF.